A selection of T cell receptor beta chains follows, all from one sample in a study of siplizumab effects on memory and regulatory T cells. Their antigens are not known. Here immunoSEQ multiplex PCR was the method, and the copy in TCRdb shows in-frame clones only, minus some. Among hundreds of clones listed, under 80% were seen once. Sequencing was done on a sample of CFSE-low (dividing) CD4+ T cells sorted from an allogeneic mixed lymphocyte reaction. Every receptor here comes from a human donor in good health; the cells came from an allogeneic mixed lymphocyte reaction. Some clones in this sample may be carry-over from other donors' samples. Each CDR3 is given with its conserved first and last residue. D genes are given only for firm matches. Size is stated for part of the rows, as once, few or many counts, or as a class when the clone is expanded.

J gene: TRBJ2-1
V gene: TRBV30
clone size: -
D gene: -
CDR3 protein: CAWMRGDEQFF
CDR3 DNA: TGTGCCTGGATGAGGGGAGATGAGCAGTTCTTC

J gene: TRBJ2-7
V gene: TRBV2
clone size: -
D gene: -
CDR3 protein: CASLTRRTYEQYF
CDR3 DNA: TGTGCCAGCTTAACCAGGAGAACCTACGAGCAGTACTTC

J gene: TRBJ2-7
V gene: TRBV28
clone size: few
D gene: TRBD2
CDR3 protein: CASSLGGRAVYEQYF
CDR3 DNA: TGTGCCAGCAGTTTAGGCGGGAGGGCGGTCTACGAGCAGTACTTC

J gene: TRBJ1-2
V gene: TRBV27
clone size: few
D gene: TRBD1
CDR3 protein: CASSSLGTGRSGYTF
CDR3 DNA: TGTGCCAGCAGTTCCCTCGGGACAGGGAGAAGTGGCTACACCTTC

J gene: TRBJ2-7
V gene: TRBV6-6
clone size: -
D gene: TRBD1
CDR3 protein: CAGAPGQYYEQYF
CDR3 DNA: TGTGCCGGGGCACCGGGACAGTACTACGAGCAGTACTTC

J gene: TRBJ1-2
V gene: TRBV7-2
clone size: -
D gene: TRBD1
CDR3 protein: CASSTGTGIYGYTF
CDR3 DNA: TGTGCCAGCAGCACCGGGACAGGGATATATGGCTACACCTTC

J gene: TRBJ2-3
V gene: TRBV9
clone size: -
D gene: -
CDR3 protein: CASSVVGGRGIDTQYF
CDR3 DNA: TGTGCCAGCAGCGTAGTTGGTGGGAGAGGGATAGATACGCAGTATTTT

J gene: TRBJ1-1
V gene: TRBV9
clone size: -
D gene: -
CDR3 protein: CASSGSNTEAFF
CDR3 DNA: TGTGCCAGCAGCGGTTCGAACACTGAAGCTTTCTTT

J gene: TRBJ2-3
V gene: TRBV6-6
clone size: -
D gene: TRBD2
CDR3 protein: CASRWTSGRTDTQYF
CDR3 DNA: TGTGCCAGCAGATGGACTAGCGGGAGAACAGATACGCAGTATTTT

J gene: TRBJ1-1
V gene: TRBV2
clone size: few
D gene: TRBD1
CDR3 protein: CASRMGQGATEAFF
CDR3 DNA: TGTGCCAGCAGGATGGGACAGGGCGCCACTGAAGCTTTCTTT

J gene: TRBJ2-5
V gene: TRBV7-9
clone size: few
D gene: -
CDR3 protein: CASSLVRETQYF
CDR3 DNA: TGTGCCAGCAGCTTAGTAAGGGAGACCCAGTACTTC

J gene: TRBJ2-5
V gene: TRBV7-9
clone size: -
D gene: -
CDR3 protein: CASSRAGGYQETQYF
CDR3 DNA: TGTGCCAGCAGCAGGGCAGGGGGGTACCAAGAGACCCAGTACTTC

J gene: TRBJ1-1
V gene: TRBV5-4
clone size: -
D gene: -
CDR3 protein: CASSKGVQVNTEAFF
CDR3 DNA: TGTGCCAGCAGCAAGGGGGTACAGGTGAACACTGAAGCTTTCTTT

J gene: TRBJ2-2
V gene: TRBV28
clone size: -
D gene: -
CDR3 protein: CASSSRAGELFF
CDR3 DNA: TGTGCCAGCAGTTCAAGGGCGGGGGAGCTGTTTTTT

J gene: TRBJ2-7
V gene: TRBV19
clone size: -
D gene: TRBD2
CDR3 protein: CASSIGLAGATSSYEQYF
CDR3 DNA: TGTGCCAGTAGTATAGGACTAGCGGGAGCCACCAGCTCCTACGAGCAGTACTTC

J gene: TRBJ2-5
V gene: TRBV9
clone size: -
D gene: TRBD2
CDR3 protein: CASSVAGGSFETQYF
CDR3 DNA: TGTGCCAGCAGCGTGGCGGGAGGTTCTTTTGAGACCCAGTACTTC

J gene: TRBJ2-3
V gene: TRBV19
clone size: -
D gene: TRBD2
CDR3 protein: CASSQGLAGVSDTQYF
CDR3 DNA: TGTGCCAGTTCTCAAGGACTAGCGGGAGTTTCAGATACGCAGTATTTT

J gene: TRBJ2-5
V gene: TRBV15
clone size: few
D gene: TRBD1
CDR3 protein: CATSRGRGQGTQAQETQYF
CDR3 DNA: TGTGCCACCAGCAGGGGCCGGGGACAGGGAACCCAAGCCCAAGAGACCCAGTACTTC

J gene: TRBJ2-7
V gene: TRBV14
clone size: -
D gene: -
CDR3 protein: CASSQASRGGPYEQYF
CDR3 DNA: TGTGCCAGCAGCCAAGCCTCGAGGGGTGGACCCTACGAGCAGTACTTC

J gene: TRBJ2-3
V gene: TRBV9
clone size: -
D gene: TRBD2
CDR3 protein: CASSSGLAGGFGTQYF
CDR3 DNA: TGTGCCAGCAGCTCCGGGCTAGCGGGAGGTTTTGGTACGCAGTATTTT

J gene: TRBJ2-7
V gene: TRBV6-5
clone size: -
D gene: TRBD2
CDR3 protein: CASSLALAGGSYEQYF
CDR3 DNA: TGTGCCAGCAGTTTAGCCCTAGCGGGAGGTTCCTACGAGCAGTACTTC

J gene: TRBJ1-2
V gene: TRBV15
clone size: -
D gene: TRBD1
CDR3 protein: CATGRGSTNYGYTF
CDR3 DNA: TGTGCCACCGGCAGGGGGTCTACTAACTATGGCTACACCTTC

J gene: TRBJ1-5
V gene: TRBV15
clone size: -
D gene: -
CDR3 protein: CATSLDRNQPQHF
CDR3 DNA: TGTGCCACCAGCCTTGACCGAAATCAGCCCCAGCATTTT

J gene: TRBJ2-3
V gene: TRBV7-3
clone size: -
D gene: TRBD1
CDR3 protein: CASSPTGTGPFSTDTQYF
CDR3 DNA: TGTGCCAGCAGCCCAACCGGGACAGGGCCCTTCAGCACAGATACGCAGTATTTT

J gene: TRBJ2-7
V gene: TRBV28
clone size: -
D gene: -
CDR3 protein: CASSPGPLSYEQYF
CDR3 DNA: TGTGCCAGCAGTCCCGGTCCACTCTCCTACGAGCAGTACTTC

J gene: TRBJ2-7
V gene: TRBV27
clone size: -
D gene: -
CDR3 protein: CASSLKGALGSYEQYF
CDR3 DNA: TGTGCCAGCAGTTTAAAGGGCGCACTTGGATCCTACGAGCAGTACTTC

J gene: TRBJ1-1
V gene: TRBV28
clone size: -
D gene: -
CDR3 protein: CASSLRWWKHSNTEAFF
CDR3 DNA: TGTGCCAGCAGTTTAAGGTGGTGGAAACACTCTAACACTGAAGCTTTCTTT

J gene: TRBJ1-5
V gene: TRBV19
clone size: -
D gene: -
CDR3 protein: CASSMSQPEPQHF
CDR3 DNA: TGTGCCAGTAGTATGAGTCAGCCTGAGCCCCAGCATTTT

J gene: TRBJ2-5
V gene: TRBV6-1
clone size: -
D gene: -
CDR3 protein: CASSPDPISETQYF
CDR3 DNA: TGTGCCAGCAGTCCGGATCCCATCTCAGAGACCCAGTACTTC

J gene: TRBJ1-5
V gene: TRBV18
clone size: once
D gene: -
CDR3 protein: CASSPGGGQPQHF
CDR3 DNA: TGTGCCAGCTCACCGGGTGGGGGTCAGCCCCAGCATTTT

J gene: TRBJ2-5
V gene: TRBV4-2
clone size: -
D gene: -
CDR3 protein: CASSQDGGLAAKRPQYF
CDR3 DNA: TGTGCCAGCAGCCAAGATGGGGGGCTAGCGGCCAAGAGACCCCAGTACTTC

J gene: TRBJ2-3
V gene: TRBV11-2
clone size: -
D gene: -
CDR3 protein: CASSRRGTTDTQYF
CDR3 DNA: TGTGCCAGCAGCCGCAGGGGTACCACAGATACGCAGTATTTT

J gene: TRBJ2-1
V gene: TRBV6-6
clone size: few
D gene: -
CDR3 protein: CASSRSNSGNEQFF
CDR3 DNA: TGTGCCAGCAGTCGTAGCAACTCGGGCAATGAGCAGTTCTTC

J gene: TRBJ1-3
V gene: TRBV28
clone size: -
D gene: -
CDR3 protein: CASSFMKGLGSGNTIYF
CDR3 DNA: TGTGCCAGCAGTTTTATGAAGGGTCTGGGGAGTGGAAACACCATATATTTT

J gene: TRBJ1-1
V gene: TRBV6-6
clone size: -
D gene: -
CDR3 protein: CASSRGWGTPGTEAFF
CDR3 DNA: TGTGCCAGCAGCCGGGGGTGGGGCACCCCAGGAACTGAAGCTTTCTTT

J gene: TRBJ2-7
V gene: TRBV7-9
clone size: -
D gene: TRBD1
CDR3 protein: CASSGHRDRESYEQYF
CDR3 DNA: TGTGCCAGCAGCGGACACCGGGACAGGGAAAGCTACGAGCAGTACTTC

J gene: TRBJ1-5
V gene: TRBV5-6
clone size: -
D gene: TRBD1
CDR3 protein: CASSRLGQGNQPQHF
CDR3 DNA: TGTGCCAGCAGCCGACTGGGACAGGGCAATCAGCCCCAGCATTTT

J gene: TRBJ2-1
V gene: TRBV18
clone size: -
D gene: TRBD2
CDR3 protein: CASSPQGLPNNEQFF
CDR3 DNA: TGTGCCAGCTCACCACAGGGACTACCAAACAATGAGCAGTTCTTC

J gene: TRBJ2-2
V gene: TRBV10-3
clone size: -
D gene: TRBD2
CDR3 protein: CAIRAAAGGPRTGELFF
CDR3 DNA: TGTGCCATCAGGGCGGCAGCGGGAGGGCCCCGAACCGGGGAGCTGTTTTTT

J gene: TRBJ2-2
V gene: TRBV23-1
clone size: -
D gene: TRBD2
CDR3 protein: CASSHPNRVAKLAGVGELFF
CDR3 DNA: TGCGCCAGCAGTCACCCGAACAGGGTCGCAAAACTAGCGGGAGTCGGGGAGCTGTTTTTT

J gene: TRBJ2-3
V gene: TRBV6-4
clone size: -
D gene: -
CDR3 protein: CASSDSGGRTDTQYF
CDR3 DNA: TGTGCCAGCAGTGACTCGGGGGGGCGCACAGATACGCAGTATTTT

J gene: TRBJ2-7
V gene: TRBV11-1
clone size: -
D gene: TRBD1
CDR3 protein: CASSFGTGARYEQYF
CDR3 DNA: TGTGCCAGCAGCTTTGGCACAGGGGCCCGCTACGAGCAGTACTTC